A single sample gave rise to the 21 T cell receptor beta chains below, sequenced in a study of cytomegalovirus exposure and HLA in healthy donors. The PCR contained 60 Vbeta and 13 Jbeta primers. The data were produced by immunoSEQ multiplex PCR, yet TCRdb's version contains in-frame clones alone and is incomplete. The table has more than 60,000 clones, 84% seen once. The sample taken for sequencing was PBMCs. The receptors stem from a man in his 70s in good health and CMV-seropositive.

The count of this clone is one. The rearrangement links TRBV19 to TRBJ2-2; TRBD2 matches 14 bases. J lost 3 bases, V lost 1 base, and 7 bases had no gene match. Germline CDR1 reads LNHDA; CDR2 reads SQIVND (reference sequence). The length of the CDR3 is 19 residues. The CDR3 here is CASSIAPGLAGGHTGELFF. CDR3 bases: TGTGCCAGTAGTATAGCCCCCGGACTAGCGGGAGGTCACACCGGGGAGCTGTTTTTT.

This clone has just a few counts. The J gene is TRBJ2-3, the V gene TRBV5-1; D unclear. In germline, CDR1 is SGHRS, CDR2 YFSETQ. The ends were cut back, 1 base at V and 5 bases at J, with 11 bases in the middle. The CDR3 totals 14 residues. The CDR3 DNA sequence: TGCGCCAGCAGCTTGTCAACAGAGAGAGATACGCAGTATTTT. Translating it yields CASSLSTERDTQYF. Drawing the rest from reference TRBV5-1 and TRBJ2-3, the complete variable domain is KAGVTQTPRYLIKTRGQQVTLSCSPISGHRSVSWYQQTPGQGLQFLFEYFSETQRNKGNFPGRFSGRQFSNSRSEMNVSTLELGDSALYLCASSLSTERDTQYFGPGTRLTVL.

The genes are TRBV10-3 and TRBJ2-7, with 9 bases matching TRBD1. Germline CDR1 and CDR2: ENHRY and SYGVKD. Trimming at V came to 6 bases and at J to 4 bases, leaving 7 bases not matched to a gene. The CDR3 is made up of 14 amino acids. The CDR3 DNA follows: TGTGCCATCAGCCGGACAGGGGAGGGGTACGAGCAGTACTTC. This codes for CAISRTGEGYEQYF.

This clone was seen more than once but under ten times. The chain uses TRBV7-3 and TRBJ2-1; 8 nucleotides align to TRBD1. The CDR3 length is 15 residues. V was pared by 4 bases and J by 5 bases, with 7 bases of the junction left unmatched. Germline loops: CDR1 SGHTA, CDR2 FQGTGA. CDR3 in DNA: TGTGCCAGCAGCTCCACGGGACAGGAAAACAATGAGCAGTTCTTC. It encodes CASSSTGQENNEQFF.

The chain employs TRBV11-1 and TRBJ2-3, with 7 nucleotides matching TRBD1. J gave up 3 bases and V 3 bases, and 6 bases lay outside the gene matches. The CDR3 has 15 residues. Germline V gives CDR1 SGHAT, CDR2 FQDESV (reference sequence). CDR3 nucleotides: TGTGCCAGCAGCTTGAAAGGGGGCGAGACAGATACGCAGTATTTT. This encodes CASSLKGGETDTQYF.

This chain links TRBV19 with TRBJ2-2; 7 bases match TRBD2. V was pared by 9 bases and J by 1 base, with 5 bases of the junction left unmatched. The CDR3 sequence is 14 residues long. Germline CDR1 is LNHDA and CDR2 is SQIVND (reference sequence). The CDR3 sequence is CASRDYGNTGELFF. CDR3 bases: TGTGCCAGCCGGGACTATGGGAACACCGGGGAGCTGTTTTTT.

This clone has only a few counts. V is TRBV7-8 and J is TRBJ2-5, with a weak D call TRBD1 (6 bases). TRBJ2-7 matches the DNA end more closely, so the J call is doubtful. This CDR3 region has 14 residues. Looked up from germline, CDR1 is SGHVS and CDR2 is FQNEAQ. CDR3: CASSLYRVRGEQYF. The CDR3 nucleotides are TGTGCCAGCAGCCTTTACAGGGTCCGAGGCGAGCAGTACTTC.

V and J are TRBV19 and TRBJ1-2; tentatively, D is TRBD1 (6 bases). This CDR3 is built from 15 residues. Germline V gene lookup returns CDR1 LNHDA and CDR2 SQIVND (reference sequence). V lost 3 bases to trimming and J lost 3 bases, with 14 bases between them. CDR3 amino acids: CASSIVAGVYYGYTF. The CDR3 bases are TGTGCCAGTAGTATTGTGGCAGGGGTTTACTATGGCTACACCTTC.

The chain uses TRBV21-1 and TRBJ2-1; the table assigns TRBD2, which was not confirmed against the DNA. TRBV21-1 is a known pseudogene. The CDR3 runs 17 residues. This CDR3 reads CASSSEVSGSSYNEQFF. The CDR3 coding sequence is TGTGCCAGCAGCTCCGAGGTGAGCGGGAGCTCCTACAATGAGCAGTTCTTC.

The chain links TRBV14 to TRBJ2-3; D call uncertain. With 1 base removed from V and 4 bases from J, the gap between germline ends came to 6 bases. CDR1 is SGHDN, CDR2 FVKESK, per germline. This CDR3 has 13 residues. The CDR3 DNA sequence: TGTGCCAGCAGCCAAGGATTAGCAGATACGCAGTATTTT. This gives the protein CASSQGLADTQYF.

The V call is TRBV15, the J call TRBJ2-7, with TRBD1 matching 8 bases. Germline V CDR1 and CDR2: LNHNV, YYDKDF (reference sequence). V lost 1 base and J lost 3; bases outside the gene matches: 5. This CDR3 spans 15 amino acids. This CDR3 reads CATSRVRTGGYEQYF. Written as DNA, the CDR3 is TGTGCCACCAGCAGAGTCCGAACAGGGGGCTACGAGCAGTACTTC. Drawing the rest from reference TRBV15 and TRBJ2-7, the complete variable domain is DAMVIQNPRYQVTQFGKPVTLSCSQTLNHNVMYWYQQKSSQAPKLLFHYYDKDFNNEADTPDNFQSRRPNTSFCFLDIRSPGLGDTAMYLCATSRVRTGGYEQYFGPGTRLTVT.

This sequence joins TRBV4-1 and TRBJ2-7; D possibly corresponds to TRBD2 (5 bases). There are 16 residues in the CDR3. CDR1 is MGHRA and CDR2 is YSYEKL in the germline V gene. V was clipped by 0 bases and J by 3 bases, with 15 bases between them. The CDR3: CASSQEPTSPHYEQYF. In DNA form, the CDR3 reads TGCGCCAGCAGCCAAGAACCAACTAGTCCCCACTACGAGCAGTACTTC.

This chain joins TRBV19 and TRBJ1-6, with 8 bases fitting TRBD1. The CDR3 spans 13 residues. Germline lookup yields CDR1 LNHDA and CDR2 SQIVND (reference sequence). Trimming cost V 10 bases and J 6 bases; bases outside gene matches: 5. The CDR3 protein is CATRGQGNSPLHF. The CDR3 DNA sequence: TGTGCCACCCGCGGACAGGGTAATTCACCCCTCCACTTT.

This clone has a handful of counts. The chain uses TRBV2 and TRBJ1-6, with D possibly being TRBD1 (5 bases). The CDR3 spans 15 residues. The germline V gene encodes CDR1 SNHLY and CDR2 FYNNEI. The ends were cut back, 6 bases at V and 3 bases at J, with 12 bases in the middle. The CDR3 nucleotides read TGTGCCAGCAGCTCGACGGGGGACTATAATTCACCCCTCCACTTT. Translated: CASSSTGDYNSPLHF.

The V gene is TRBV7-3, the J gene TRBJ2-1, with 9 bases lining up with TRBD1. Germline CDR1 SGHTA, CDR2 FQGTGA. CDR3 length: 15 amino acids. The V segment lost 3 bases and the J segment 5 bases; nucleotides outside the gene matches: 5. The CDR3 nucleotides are TGTGCCAGCAGCTTGGGGACAGGGATAAACAATGAGCAGTTCTTC. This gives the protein CASSLGTGINNEQFF.

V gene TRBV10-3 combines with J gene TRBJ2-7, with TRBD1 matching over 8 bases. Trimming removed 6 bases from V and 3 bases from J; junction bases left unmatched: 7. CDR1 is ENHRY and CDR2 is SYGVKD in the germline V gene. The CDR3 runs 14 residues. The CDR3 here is CAIRGKDRVYEQYF. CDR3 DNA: TGTGCCATCAGGGGGAAGGACAGGGTCTACGAGCAGTACTTC.

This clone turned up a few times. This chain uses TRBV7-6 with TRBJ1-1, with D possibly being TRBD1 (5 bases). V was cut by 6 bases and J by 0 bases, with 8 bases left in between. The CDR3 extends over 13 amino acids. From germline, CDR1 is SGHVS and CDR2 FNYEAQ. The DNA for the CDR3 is TGTGCCAGCAGGACGACAGTGAACACTGAAGCTTTCTTT. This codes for CASRTTVNTEAFF.

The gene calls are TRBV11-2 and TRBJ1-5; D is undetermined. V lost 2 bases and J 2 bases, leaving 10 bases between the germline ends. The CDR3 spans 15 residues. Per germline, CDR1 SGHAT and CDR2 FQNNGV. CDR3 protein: CASSLHSSGNQPQHF. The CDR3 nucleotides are TGTGCCAGCAGCTTACACAGTTCGGGCAATCAGCCCCAGCATTTT.

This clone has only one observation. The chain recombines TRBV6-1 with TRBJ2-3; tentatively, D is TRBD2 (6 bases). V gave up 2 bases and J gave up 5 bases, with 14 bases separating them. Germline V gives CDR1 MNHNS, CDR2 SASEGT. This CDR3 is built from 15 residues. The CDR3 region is CASSEFRRGRDTQYF. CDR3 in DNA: TGTGCCAGCAGTGAATTTCGGCGGGGAAGAGATACGCAGTATTTT.

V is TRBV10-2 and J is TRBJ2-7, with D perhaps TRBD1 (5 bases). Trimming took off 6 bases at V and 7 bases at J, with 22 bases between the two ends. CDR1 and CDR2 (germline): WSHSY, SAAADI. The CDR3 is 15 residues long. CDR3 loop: CASRTQIAGFGEQYF. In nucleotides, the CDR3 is TGCGCCAGCAGGACGCAAATAGCAGGGTTTGGGGAGCAGTACTTC.

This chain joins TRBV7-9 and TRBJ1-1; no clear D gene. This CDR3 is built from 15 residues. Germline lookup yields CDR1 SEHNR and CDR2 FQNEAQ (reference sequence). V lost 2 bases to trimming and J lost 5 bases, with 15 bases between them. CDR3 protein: CASSLQEAGGTEAFF. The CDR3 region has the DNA TGTGCCAGCAGCTTACAAGAGGCCGGCGGGACTGAAGCTTTCTTT.